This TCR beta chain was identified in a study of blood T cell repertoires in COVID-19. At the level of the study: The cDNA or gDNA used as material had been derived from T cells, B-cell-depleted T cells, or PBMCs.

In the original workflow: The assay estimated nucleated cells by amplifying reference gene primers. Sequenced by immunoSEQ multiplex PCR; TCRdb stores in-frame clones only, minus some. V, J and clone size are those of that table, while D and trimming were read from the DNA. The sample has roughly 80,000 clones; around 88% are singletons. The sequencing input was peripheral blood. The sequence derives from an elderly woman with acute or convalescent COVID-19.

Written as DNA, the CDR3 is TGCGCCACCATTGGGGAGTTCGCTGGGGCCAACGTCCTGACTTTC. As protein: CATIGEFAGANVLTF. The V gene is TRBV23-1, the J gene TRBJ2-6; a weak D match, TRBD2 (5 bases). TRBV23-1 is an ORF, with its function uncertain. Trimming took 10 bases from V and 2 from J, leaving 15 bases between them. CDR3 size: 15 residues.